This passage covers 30 T cell receptor beta chains from one sample sequenced in a study of metastatic and nonmetastatic thyroid tumors. Thyroid surgery took place with no prior treatment in any patient. MiXCR re-clonotyped the PCR reads for TCRdb. This repertoire shows 7,700 or so clones, 30% to 35% found once; its top ten account for roughly 10%. Material: tumor tissue. The receptor source for this set is a female donor with papillary thyroid cancer or a benign thyroid nodule (not recorded which). Some clones in this sample may be carry-over from other donors' samples.

This clone is medium-sized within its sample. This chain uses TRBV5-5 with TRBJ2-2; 7 bases agree with TRBD1. V lost 2 bases to trimming and J lost 4 bases; unmatched junction nucleotides: 11. The CDR3 contains 17 residues. Germline lookup yields CDR1 SGHKS and CDR2 YYEKEE (reference sequence). The CDR3 coding sequence is TGTGCCAGCAGCTTCCCTCCGAGGGGGCCCCCCACCGGGGAGCTGTTTTTT. Translation: CASSFPPRGPPTGELFF.

Concerning this clone itself: A read error may be the cause here, since a much bigger clone is one base away. The same CDR3 is also encoded by other DNA sequences in this sample. J is TRBJ2-6 and V is TRBV4-1, with D perhaps matching TRBD2 (5 bases). This CDR3 is built from 21 residues. Deletions cut 0 bases from V and 2 bases from J, with 23 bases between. The germline gives CDR1 MGHRA, CDR2 YSYEKL. DNA of the CDR3: TGCGCCAGCAGCCAAGATTCTTACGGTGCGGGTAGGGTCGCTGGGGCCAACGTCCTGACTTTC. Its protein is CASSQDSYGAGRVAGANVLTF.

This clone appeared many times. This could be a read error, since a much larger clone is one nucleotide away. The J gene is TRBJ2-7, the V gene TRBV20-1, with D maybe TRBD1 (6 bases). Trimming took 0 bases from V and 9 from J, leaving 15 bases between them. The CDR3 is made up of 13 amino acids. Per the germline V gene, CDR1 is DFQATT and CDR2 is SNEGSKA (reference sequence). CDR3 loop: CSARESGVHGQYF. The CDR3, as DNA: TGCAGTGCTAGAGAATCAGGGGTACACGGGCAGTACTTC.

As regards this clone: A junction end diverges from the germline sequence, so it may reflect a read error. This chain uses TRBV5-4 with TRBJ1-2; 8 nucleotides match TRBD1. Germline V gene data show CDR1 as SGHNT and CDR2 as YYREEE (reference sequence). The CDR3 is 15 amino acids. CDR3 residues: CASSGYRGANYGYAF. CDR3 bases: TGTGCCAGCAGCGGGTACAGGGGGGCTAACTATGGCTACGCCTTC.

The rearrangement links TRBV5-1 to TRBJ2-1; no reliable D call. The CDR3 has 12 residues. Trimming shortened V by 0 bases and J by 8 bases, and 6 bases separated the two germline ends. Looked up from germline, CDR1 is SGHRS and CDR2 is YFSETQ. The CDR3 reads CASSLVDYEQFF. For the CDR3, the DNA is TGCGCCAGCAGCTTGGTCGATTATGAGCAGTTCTTC.

Relative to its sample, this clone is medium-sized. CDR3 sequence: CASSSEGQVGGTGELFF. As DNA, the CDR3 is TGTGCCAGCAGCTCAGAAGGACAGGTCGGGGGGACCGGGGAGCTGTTTTTT. This chain uses TRBV11-3 with TRBJ2-2; D possibly uses TRBD1 or TRBD2 (7 bases each). CDR3 length equals 17 residues. Trimming took 4 bases from V and 5 from J, leaving 20 bases between them. Germline assignment: CDR1 SGHNT and CDR2 YENEEA.

The DNA of the CDR3 is TGTGCCAGCAGTGAGGACAACAATCAGCCCCAGCATTTT. Protein product: CASSEDNNQPQHF. The V gene is TRBV6-1, the J gene TRBJ1-5, with D maybe TRBD1 (5 bases). V dropped 3 bases and J dropped 3 bases, with 6 bases sitting between them. The CDR3 is 13 residues long. Germline V gene lookup returns CDR1 MNHNS and CDR2 SASEGT.

Written as DNA, the CDR3 is TGTGCCTGGCTCGTGGGACACAACACCGGGGAGCTGTTTTTT. This encodes CAWLVGHNTGELFF. This chain joins TRBV30 and TRBJ2-2; tentatively, D is TRBD1 (6 bases). Germline CDR1 and CDR2: GTSNPN and SVGIG (reference sequence). The CDR3 extends over 14 amino acids. The V gene lost 5 bases and the J gene lost 2 bases, with 12 bases spanning the gap.

This clone is classed as medium-sized. The V gene is TRBV3-1, the J gene TRBJ2-3; D uncertain. Germline CDR1 is LGHDT and CDR2 is YNNKEL (reference sequence). V was pared by 2 bases and J by 6 bases, with 9 bases between. The CDR3 consists of 13 residues. The CDR3 protein is CASSQKDLDTQYF. The CDR3 nucleotides read TGTGCCAGCAGCCAAAAGGATCTGGATACGCAGTATTTT.

By share, this clone counts as medium-sized. The V and J genes are TRBV4-1 and TRBJ1-1; TRBD1 might be the D (5 bases). Germline V gene sequence: CDR1 MGHRA, CDR2 YSYEKL. This CDR3 comprises 16 residues. The germline V and J ends were trimmed by 0 bases and 2 bases, with 13 bases remaining between them. DNA of the CDR3: TGCGCCAGCAGCCAAGATCGGAGGGGTGGAAACACTGAAGCTTTCTTT. It translates to CASSQDRRGGNTEAFF.

This clone is labeled as medium-sized. CDR3 in DNA: TGTGCCAGCAGCCTCTCAGAGATCAGCACAGATACGCAGTATTTT. Encoded protein: CASSLSEISTDTQYF. This rearrangement joins TRBV6-2 or TRBV6-3 to TRBJ2-3; D is uncertain. The CDR3 totals 15 residues. The germline V and J ends were trimmed by 6 bases and 0 bases, with 13 bases remaining between them. The V gene's germline CDR1 is MNHEY and CDR2 SVGEGT.

CDR3 coding DNA: TGTGCCAGCAGTGGTCGGACAGGGAGCCCCGGGGAGCTGTTTTTT. Its protein is CASSGRTGSPGELFF. The V call is TRBV25-1, the J call TRBJ2-2; the match to TRBD1 covers 8 bases. J gave up 6 bases and V 4 bases, and 7 bases lay outside the gene matches. CDR3 length equals 15 residues. Germline CDR1 is MGHDK and CDR2 is SYGVNS.

CDR3 coding DNA: TGTGCCTGGAGCCTGGAGAGAGCCTACGAGCAGTACTTC. The encoded protein is CAWSLERAYEQYF. This sequence joins TRBV30 and TRBJ2-7; D not resolved. Germline lookup yields CDR1 GTSNPN and CDR2 SVGIG (reference sequence). The V end lost 3 bases, the J end lost 2 bases, and 11 bases lay between the germline ends. This CDR3 region has 13 residues.

V usage is TRBV11-1 and J usage is TRBJ2-7, with TRBD1 matching over 7 bases. The CDR3 covers 16 residues. Trimming cost V 5 bases and J 3 bases; bases outside gene matches: 13. The germline CDR1 and CDR2 sequences are SGHAT and FQDESV (reference sequence). This CDR3 is CASSNRGDSTHYEQYF. As DNA, the CDR3 is TGTGCCAGCAGCAATAGAGGGGACAGTACGCACTACGAGCAGTACTTC.

This clone was found a few times. The chain has TRBV2 and TRBJ1-1; the match to TRBD1 covers 8 bases. This CDR3 is built from 15 residues. Germline lookup yields CDR1 SNHLY and CDR2 FYNNEI. J was trimmed by 0 bases and V by 6 bases; bases with no gene match: 6. The CDR3 spells CASSPPGQVNTEAFF. The CDR3 nucleotides read TGTGCCAGCAGCCCACCGGGACAGGTGAACACTGAAGCTTTCTTT.

There are a few counts of this clone. The genes are TRBV6-1 and TRBJ2-5, with 11 bases aligning to TRBD1. Germline V lookup: CDR1 MNHNS, CDR2 SASEGT. This CDR3 is 14 amino acids long. The V gene end was trimmed by 6 bases and the J gene end by 4 bases; junction bases not matched to a gene: 4. CDR3 region: CASSLDRGRETQYF. In DNA form, the CDR3 reads TGTGCCAGCAGCTTGGACAGGGGGCGAGAGACCCAGTACTTC.

This clone is categorized as large. The V and J genes are TRBV6-5 and TRBJ2-2; 9 nucleotides match TRBD2. Trimming took 4 bases from V and 4 from J; bases not matched to a gene: 13. The CDR3 runs to 18 residues. Germline V gene data show CDR1 as MNHEY and CDR2 as SVGAGI. For the CDR3, the DNA is TGTGCCAGCAGTTTGTTGCGGCTAGCGGGATTTTCCACCGGGGAGCTGTTTTTT. Translation: CASSLLRLAGFSTGELFF.

This clone was seen a handful of times. The chain uses TRBV24-1 and TRBJ1-3; D may be TRBD1 (5 bases). V was cut by 4 bases and J by 7 bases, with 10 bases left in between. The CDR3 runs to 13 residues. Germline V gives CDR1 KGHDR, CDR2 SFDVKD. The CDR3 spells CATSDRASNTIYF. The CDR3 DNA reads TGTGCCACCAGTGACAGGGCTAGTAACACCATATATTTT.

In its sample, this clone was seen a few times. One end of the junction fails to match germline, which may point to a read error. This chain uses TRBV9 with TRBJ2-1; tentatively, D is TRBD1 or TRBD2 (5 bases each). This CDR3 has 11 amino acids. Per germline, CDR1 SGDLS and CDR2 YYNGEE. The CDR3: CASRGVGRENF. CDR3 in DNA: TGTGCCAGCAGGGGGGTAGGGCGCGAAAACTTC. Full variable domain (outside the CDR3, taken from reference TRBV9 and TRBJ2-1): DSGVTQTPKHLITATGQRVTLRCSPRSGDLSVYWYQQSLDQGLQFLIQYYNGEERAKGNILERFSAQQFPDLHSELNLSSLELGDSALYFCASRGVGRENFGPGTRLTVL.

By share of the sample, this clone is medium-sized (0.01 to 0.1%). CDR3 DNA sequence: TGCAGTGCTAGAGGGACGAGGGGGCGCGGGGCCCCTGAAGCTTTCTTT. It yields the protein CSARGTRGRGAPEAFF. The chain employs TRBV20-1 and TRBJ1-1; the match to TRBD1 covers 7 bases. The V and J ends lost 1 base and 6 bases, in that order; junction bases with no gene match: 14. The CDR3 is 16 amino acids. Per the germline V gene, CDR1 is DFQATT and CDR2 is SNEGSKA (reference sequence).

This clone has more than one count but fewer than ten. DNA of the CDR3: TGTGCCAGCAGTTACTCGGACGTACTCAATCAGCCCCAGCATTTT. Its translation: CASSYSDVLNQPQHF. The chain is built from TRBV6-5 and TRBJ1-5; D gene uncertain. V lost 0 bases to trimming and J lost 3 bases, with 9 bases between them. The CDR3 has 15 amino acids. Germline V gene data show CDR1 as MNHEY and CDR2 as SVGAGI.

This sequence joins TRBV27 and TRBJ1-1; tentatively, D is TRBD1 (5 bases). Per the germline V gene, CDR1 is MNHEY and CDR2 is SMNVEV (reference sequence). Between the trimmed V and J ends, which lost 3 bases and 5 bases, there was a span of 13 bases. The CDR3 is made up of 14 amino acids. The CDR3 here is CASSLSRGYTEAFF. CDR3 in DNA: TGTGCCAGCAGTTTGTCAAGGGGTTATACTGAAGCTTTCTTT.

Many counts were recorded for this clone. The V gene is TRBV5-6, the J gene TRBJ1-1, with D unclear. Trimming removed 3 bases from V and 1 base from J, with 13 bases in between. CDR3 length: 15 amino acids. CDR1 is SGHDT, CDR2 YYEEEE, per germline. CDR3 residues: CASSSRPVGNTEAFF. The CDR3 DNA follows: TGTGCCAGCAGCTCCAGACCGGTGGGGAACACTGAAGCTTTCTTT.

The V call is TRBV30, the J call TRBJ2-1; D unclear. The CDR3 runs to 13 residues. Germline CDR1 and CDR2: GTSNPN and SVGIG (reference sequence). The V and J ends lost 3 bases and 9 bases respectively, with 15 bases between them. The CDR3 sequence is CAWRGPQCGEQFF. DNA of the CDR3: TGTGCCTGGAGGGGCCCCCAGTGTGGTGAGCAGTTCTTC.

The chain combines TRBV20-1 with TRBJ2-5, with D uncertain. The CDR3 totals 13 residues. In germline, CDR1 is DFQATT, CDR2 SNEGSKA (reference sequence). V was clipped by 1 base and J by 3 bases, with 9 bases between them. Here the CDR3 DNA reads TGCAGTGCTAGAGGTACACCCAAAGAGACCCAGTACTTC. Residues: CSARGTPKETQYF.

The CDR3 nucleotides are TGCAGCCCCGGACGATTCGGTGGCTACACCTTC. Its translation: CSPGRFGGYTF. The V call is TRBV20-1, the J call TRBJ1-2; D remains unclear. Germline lookup yields CDR1 DFQATT and CDR2 SNEGSKA (reference sequence). There are 11 residues in the CDR3.

This clone was detected many times. The chain links TRBV2 to TRBJ1-1; the match to TRBD1 covers 7 bases. The V segment lost 6 bases and the J segment 12 bases; nucleotides outside the gene matches: 10. There are 12 residues in the CDR3. Germline CDR1 and CDR2: SNHLY and FYNNEI. This chain's CDR3 is CASRLPDRETFF. The CDR3 DNA sequence: TGTGCCAGCAGGCTACCCGACAGGGAAACTTTCTTT.

This clone occurred a few times. The V and J genes are TRBV6-1 and TRBJ2-7, with 7 bases identical to TRBD1. CDR1 MNHNS and CDR2 SASEGT come from the germline V gene. The CDR3 sequence is 15 residues long. Trimming cost V 7 bases and J 1 base; bases outside gene matches: 10. CDR3 sequence: CASIKTGEWSYEQYF. The CDR3 nucleotides are TGTGCCAGCATTAAAACAGGGGAGTGGTCCTACGAGCAGTACTTC.

This clone has a single count. This chain links TRBV9 with TRBJ1-3; 9 bases match TRBD1. V was pared by 6 bases and J by 6 bases, with 10 bases of the junction left unmatched. The CDR3 length is 15 residues. In germline, CDR1 is SGDLS, CDR2 YYNGEE. Written as DNA, the CDR3 is TGTGCCAGCATCGTGGACAGGGGAGCTGTAAACACCATATATTTT. This sequence encodes CASIVDRGAVNTIYF.

This clone was detected many times. The chain employs TRBV7-3 and TRBJ2-1; D uncertain. This CDR3 has 14 residues. V was clipped by 2 bases and J by 4 bases, with 9 bases between them. In germline, CDR1 is SGHTA, CDR2 FQGTGA. Here the CDR3 reads CASSLSRDYNEQFF. The CDR3 region has the DNA TGTGCCAGCAGCTTATCGAGAGATTACAATGAGCAGTTCTTC.